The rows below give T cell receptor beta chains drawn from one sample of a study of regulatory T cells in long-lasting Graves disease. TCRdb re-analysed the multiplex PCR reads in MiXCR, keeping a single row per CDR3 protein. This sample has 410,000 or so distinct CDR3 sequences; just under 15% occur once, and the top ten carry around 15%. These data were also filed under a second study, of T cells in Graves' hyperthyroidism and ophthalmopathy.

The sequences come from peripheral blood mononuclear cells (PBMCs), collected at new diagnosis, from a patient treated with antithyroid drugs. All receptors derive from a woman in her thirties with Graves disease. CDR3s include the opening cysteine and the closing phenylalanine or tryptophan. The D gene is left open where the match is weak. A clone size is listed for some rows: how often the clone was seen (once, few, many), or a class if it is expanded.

CASSEQGGETQYF	TGTGCCAGCAGTGAACAGGGCGGGGAGACCCAGTACTTC	TRBV2	TRBJ2-5	many	NA
CASRPGQGAKNIQYF	TGTGCCAGCAGGCCCGGACAGGGAGCCAAAAACATTCAGTACTTC	TRBV12-3/TRBV12-4	TRBJ2-4	many	TRBD1
CASSPRRSFISGNTIYF	TGTGCCAGCAGCCCCAGGAGGAGTTTCATCTCTGGAAACACCATATATTTT	TRBV7-2	TRBJ1-3	few	NA
CASRGLAENYNEQYF	TGTGCCAGCAGGGGACTAGCGGAGAATTACAATGAGCAGTACTTC	TRBV6-2/TRBV6-3	TRBJ2-7	NA	TRBD2
CASMGTDTQYF	TGTGCCAGTATGGGCACAGATACGCAGTATTTT	TRBV28	TRBJ2-3	many	NA
CSARGGPSYEQYF	TGCAGTGCTAGAGGGGGTCCGTCCTACGAGCAGTACTTC	TRBV20-1	TRBJ2-7	many	NA
CASSIGQGLARYEQYF	TGTGCCAGTAGTATCGGACAGGGACTAGCCCGCTACGAGCAGTACTTC	TRBV19	TRBJ2-7	NA	NA
CASRPSSVGDKYEQYF	TGCGCCAGCAGGCCATCGTCGGTGGGGGACAAATACGAGCAGTACTTC	TRBV5-1	TRBJ2-7	few	NA
CASKGDSGLSAFF	TGTGCCAGCAAAGGGGACAGCGGCTTATCAGCTTTCTTT	TRBV2	TRBJ1-1	many	TRBD1
CASSGTGGSYNEQFF	TGTGCCAGCAGTGGGACAGGGGGCTCCTACAATGAGCAGTTCTTC	TRBV28	TRBJ2-1	many	TRBD1